Following are 21 T cell receptor beta chains from one sample sequenced in a study of beta chain features in type 1 diabetes. Notes on the study in general: TCRB CDR3s were moderately but significantly shorter in Type 1 diabetes patients in all four CD4+ subsets.

What these receptors recognize is not known. Isolated RNA was reverse transcribed in full, so expressed TCRB transcripts were sequenced. Profiled with immunoSEQ multiplex PCR; TCRdb holds only in-frame clones, not every one. The sample gives about 240,000 clones, about 14% of which show up once; roughly 0.019% is in the top ten. The sample comprised naive CD4+ T cells from blood. The receptors were sampled from a man aged 30 to 45 with type 1 diabetes.

This clone was observed a handful of times. V gene TRBV5-1 combines with J gene TRBJ1-2; TRBD1 matches at 9 bases. The V segment lost 0 bases and the J segment 2 bases; nucleotides outside the gene matches: 5. Germline CDR1 and CDR2: SGHRS and YFSETQ. The CDR3 is made up of 16 amino acids. The CDR3 nucleotides read TGCGCCAGCAGCTTGGGAACCGGGACAGGGAACTATGGCTACACCTTC. Translated: CASSLGTGTGNYGYTF.

This chain's CDR3 is CASSIDHSGRDRFF. CDR3 nucleotides: TGTGCCAGTAGTATAGATCACAGCGGGAGAGATCGGTTCTTC. The chain has TRBV19 and TRBJ2-1, with 8 bases that match TRBD2. The germline CDR1 and CDR2 sequences are LNHDA and SQIVND (reference sequence). CDR3 length: 14 amino acids. Losses at the gene ends were 0 bases for V and 15 bases for J; bases not matched to a gene: 10. Variable domain in full (rest from reference TRBV19 and TRBJ2-1): DGGITQSPKYLFRKEGQNVTLSCEQNLNHDAMYWYRQDPGQGLRLIYYSQIVNDFQKGDIAEGYSVSREKKESFPLTVTSAQKNPTAFYLCASSIDHSGRDRFFGPGTRLTVL.

The table lists this clone with a few counts. V and J are TRBV5-1 and TRBJ1-2, with 9 bases identical to TRBD1. The CDR3 totals 14 residues. Germline V gene lookup returns CDR1 SGHRS and CDR2 YFSETQ. V lost 4 bases to trimming and J lost 6 bases; unmatched junction nucleotides: 7. This chain's CDR3 is CASSTGDREHGYTF. For the CDR3, the DNA is TGCGCCAGCAGCACCGGGGACAGGGAGCATGGCTACACCTTC. The variable domain in full, with the rest retrieved from reference TRBV5-1 and TRBJ1-2, is KAGVTQTPRYLIKTRGQQVTLSCSPISGHRSVSWYQQTPGQGLQFLFEYFSETQRNKGNFPGRFSGRQFSNSRSEMNVSTLELGDSALYLCASSTGDREHGYTFGSGTRLTVV.

There are a few counts of this clone. The genes are TRBV30 and TRBJ2-1, with D perhaps TRBD2 (6 bases). From germline, CDR1 is GTSNPN and CDR2 SVGIG (reference sequence). The CDR3 has 13 amino acids. The V end lost 4 bases, the J end lost 4 bases, and 11 bases lay between the germline ends. CDR3 sequence: CAWMAGPYNEQFF. CDR3 bases: TGTGCCTGGATGGCGGGGCCATACAATGAGCAGTTCTTC.

This clone appeared a few times. V gene TRBV5-6 combines with J gene TRBJ1-6; D possibly corresponds to TRBD1 (6 bases). This CDR3 spans 14 amino acids. V lost 2 bases and J 10 bases, leaving 13 bases between the germline ends. CDR1 and CDR2 from the germline V gene are SGHDT and YYEEEE. In DNA, the CDR3 is TGTGCCAGCAGCTTCGGGCAGGGGTTATCACCCCTCCACTTT. This encodes CASSFGQGLSPLHF.

This clone was seen a handful of times. The gene calls are TRBV29-1 and TRBJ1-1; tentative D call: TRBD1 (6 bases). The CDR3 consists of 15 residues. The V gene lost 4 bases and the J gene lost 4 bases, with 19 bases spanning the gap. Germline CDR1 and CDR2: SQVTM and ANQGSEA. CDR3 amino acids: CSVGEQGIRGTEAFF. DNA for the CDR3: TGCAGCGTTGGGGAACAGGGAATTCGTGGCACTGAAGCTTTCTTT.

V and J are TRBV2 and TRBJ1-1, with 8 bases that match TRBD1. CDR3 size: 14 residues. Germline values: CDR1 SNHLY, CDR2 FYNNEI. The V segment lost 6 bases and the J segment 1 base; nucleotides outside the gene matches: 4. The CDR3 DNA reads TGTGCCAGCAGGTCAGGGGGCGGGAACACTGAAGCTTTCTTT. Amino acid sequence: CASRSGGGNTEAFF. The complete variable domain, with remaining parts taken from reference TRBV2 and TRBJ1-1, reads EPEVTQTPSHQVTQMGQEVILRCVPISNHLYFYWYRQILGQKVEFLVSFYNNEISEKSEIFDDQFSVERPDGSNFTLKIRSTKLEDSAMYFCASRSGGGNTEAFFGQGTRLTVV.

This clone turned up a few times. This rearrangement joins TRBV27 to TRBJ1-4, with D possibly TRBD1 on 6 matching bases. Trimming took 5 bases from V and 5 from J, leaving 12 bases between them. CDR1 is MNHEY, CDR2 SMNVEV, per germline (reference sequence). This CDR3 contains 14 residues. The CDR3 is CASSPTGVNEKLFF. DNA for the CDR3: TGTGCCAGCAGTCCGACAGGTGTGAATGAAAAACTGTTTTTT.

The chain is built from TRBV5-4 and TRBJ2-1; the D gene is possibly TRBD2 (5 bases). Trimming shortened V by 4 bases and J by 9 bases, and 26 bases separated the two germline ends. The CDR3 loop spans 17 amino acids. Germline V gene data show CDR1 as SGHNT and CDR2 as YYREEE (reference sequence). The CDR3 sequence is CASSPMAPGKDGGEQFF. Here the CDR3 DNA reads TGTGCCAGCAGCCCTATGGCACCCGGGAAGGACGGAGGTGAGCAGTTCTTC.

In this sample, this clone turned up a few times. V is TRBV7-9 and J is TRBJ2-5; the D gene is possibly TRBD1 (6 bases). Germline V CDR1 and CDR2: SEHNR, FQNEAQ (reference sequence). V was pared by 3 bases and J by 4 bases, with 9 bases between. This CDR3 spans 13 amino acids. CDR3 sequence (DNA): TGTGCCAGCAGCTTCCAGGGGCGAGAGACCCAGTACTTC. Protein: CASSFQGRETQYF.

There are a few counts of this clone. The V gene is TRBV5-1, the J gene TRBJ2-3; 7 bases fit TRBD1. With V trimmed by 5 bases and J by 6 bases, 6 bases remained unmatched. The CDR3 length is 13 residues. Looked up from germline, CDR1 is SGHRS and CDR2 is YFSETQ. Written as DNA, the CDR3 is TGCGCCAGCAGTTCCGACAGGGCCGATACGCAGTATTTT. This encodes CASSSDRADTQYF. The full variable domain, rest sourced from reference TRBV5-1 and TRBJ2-3, is KAGVTQTPRYLIKTRGQQVTLSCSPISGHRSVSWYQQTPGQGLQFLFEYFSETQRNKGNFPGRFSGRQFSNSRSEMNVSTLELGDSALYLCASSSDRADTQYFGPGTRLTVL.

There are a few counts of this clone. The rearrangement links TRBV10-3 to TRBJ2-5; tentatively, D is TRBD2 (6 bases). V lost 6 bases to trimming and J lost 5 bases, with 19 bases between them. There are 15 residues in the CDR3. Per the germline V gene, CDR1 is ENHRY and CDR2 is SYGVKD. DNA for the CDR3: TGTGCCATCAGGCCTAGCGAGGGGCCGCAGGAGACCCAGTACTTC. Translated: CAIRPSEGPQETQYF.

This clone has more than one count but fewer than ten. The chain carries TRBV19 and TRBJ2-1, with D maybe TRBD1 (6 bases). CDR3 size: 13 residues. Germline CDR1 and CDR2: LNHDA and SQIVND (reference sequence). The V end was cut by 4 bases, the J end by 5 bases, with 9 bases between. Here the CDR3 DNA reads TGTGCCAGTAGTACGAACAGGGACAATGAGCAGTTCTTC. Translating it yields CASSTNRDNEQFF. Drawing the rest from reference TRBV19 and TRBJ2-1, the complete variable domain is DGGITQSPKYLFRKEGQNVTLSCEQNLNHDAMYWYRQDPGQGLRLIYYSQIVNDFQKGDIAEGYSVSREKKESFPLTVTSAQKNPTAFYLCASSTNRDNEQFFGPGTRLTVL.

The chain combines TRBV6-5 with TRBJ2-3, with D maybe TRBD2 (6 bases). V shed 8 bases and J shed 5 bases, with 17 bases lying between them. This CDR3 region has 14 residues. The germline V gene encodes CDR1 MNHEY and CDR2 SVGAGI. The CDR3 DNA reads as TGTGCCAGCTGTCGCGGGAACGGTATAGATACGCAGTATTTT. Translated, it gives CASCRGNGIDTQYF.

The chain uses TRBV11-2 and TRBJ2-5, with 7 bases lining up with TRBD1. Germline V lookup: CDR1 SGHAT, CDR2 FQNNGV. The CDR3 is 13 amino acids. The junction had 8 bases not matched to a gene; V was cut back by 10 bases and J by 3 bases. CDR3 in DNA: TGTGCCACCACGGGACAGCTAAAAGAGACCCAGTACTTC. It yields the protein CATTGQLKETQYF. The entire variable domain, with the rest obtained from reference TRBV11-2 and TRBJ2-5, is as follows: EAGVAQSPRYKIIEKRQSVAFWCNPISGHATLYWYQQILGQGPKLLIQFQNNGVVDDSQLPKDRFSAERLKGVDSTLKIQPAKLEDSAVYLCATTGQLKETQYFGPGTRLLVL.

DNA for the CDR3: TGCGCCAGCAGCCAGCCCGTCATGACAGGGCGCACTGAAGCTTTCTTT. It encodes CASSQPVMTGRTEAFF. The rearrangement joins TRBV4-1 to TRBJ1-1; 7 nucleotides agree with TRBD1. The CDR3 spans 16 residues. Germline V CDR1 and CDR2: MGHRA, YSYEKL. The V segment lost 3 bases and the J segment 4 bases; nucleotides outside the gene matches: 11.

This clone appeared a few times. The chain recombines TRBV2 with TRBJ2-3; D possibly corresponds to TRBD1 (5 bases). The CDR3 loop spans 14 amino acids. Germline CDR1 SNHLY, CDR2 FYNNEI. Trimming shortened V by 7 bases and J by 1 base, and 12 bases separated the two germline ends. The CDR3 nucleotides read TGTGCCAGCACTGCAGGGTACGGCACAGATACGCAGTATTTT. It specifies CASTAGYGTDTQYF.

This clone was seen a handful of times. The V gene is TRBV5-6, the J gene TRBJ2-7; the match to TRBD2 covers 9 bases. Germline lookup yields CDR1 SGHDT and CDR2 YYEEEE. J was trimmed by 2 bases and V by 0 bases; bases with no gene match: 3. The CDR3 is 15 residues long. The CDR3 DNA reads TGTGCCAGCAGCTTGGGACTAGCGGTCCCCTACGAGCAGTACTTC. Protein sequence: CASSLGLAVPYEQYF.

This clone has a handful of counts. CDR3 sequence: CATSTYSGRAGQKDEQFF. The CDR3 DNA is TGTGCCACCAGCACATATAGCGGGAGGGCCGGACAAAAGGATGAGCAGTTCTTC. The chain employs TRBV15 and TRBJ2-1; TRBD2 matches at 11 bases. Germline trimming cut 4 bases from V and 8 bases from J; bases unmatched to any gene: 16. This CDR3 is 18 amino acids long. Germline values: CDR1 LNHNV, CDR2 YYDKDF (reference sequence).

This clone was counted only a few times. The chain employs TRBV7-9 and TRBJ2-1, with D possibly being TRBD1 (6 bases). V gave up 5 bases and J gave up 7 bases, with 18 bases separating them. This CDR3 region has 15 residues. Germline V lookup: CDR1 SEHNR, CDR2 FQNEAQ (reference sequence). CDR3 coding DNA: TGTGCCAGCAGCAGAGGAACAGGGTCACGGAATGAGCAGTTCTTC. Amino acids: CASSRGTGSRNEQFF.

The chain joins TRBV4-1 to TRBJ2-2, with D possibly being TRBD2 (5 bases). The CDR3 runs to 14 residues. V was shortened by 0 bases and J by 7 bases, with 9 bases between the two germline ends. Germline V lookup: CDR1 MGHRA, CDR2 YSYEKL. This CDR3 reads CASSQESRDGELFF. CDR3 coding DNA: TGCGCCAGCAGCCAAGAATCGAGGGACGGGGAGCTGTTTTTT.